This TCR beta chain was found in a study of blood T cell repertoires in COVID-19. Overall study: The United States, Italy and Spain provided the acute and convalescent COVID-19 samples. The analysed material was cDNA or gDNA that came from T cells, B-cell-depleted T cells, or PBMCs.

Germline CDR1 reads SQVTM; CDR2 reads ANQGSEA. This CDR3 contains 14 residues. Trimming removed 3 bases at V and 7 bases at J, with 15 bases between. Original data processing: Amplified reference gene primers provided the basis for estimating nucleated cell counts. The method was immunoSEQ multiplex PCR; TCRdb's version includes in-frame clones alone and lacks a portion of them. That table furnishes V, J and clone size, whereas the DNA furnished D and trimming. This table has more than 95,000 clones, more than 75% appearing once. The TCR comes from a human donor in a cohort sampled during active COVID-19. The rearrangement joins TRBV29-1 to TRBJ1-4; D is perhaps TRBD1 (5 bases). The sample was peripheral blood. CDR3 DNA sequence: TGCAGCGTTGATTCGCCCGGGGGAGGTGAAAAACTGTTTTTT. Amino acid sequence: CSVDSPGGGEKLFF.